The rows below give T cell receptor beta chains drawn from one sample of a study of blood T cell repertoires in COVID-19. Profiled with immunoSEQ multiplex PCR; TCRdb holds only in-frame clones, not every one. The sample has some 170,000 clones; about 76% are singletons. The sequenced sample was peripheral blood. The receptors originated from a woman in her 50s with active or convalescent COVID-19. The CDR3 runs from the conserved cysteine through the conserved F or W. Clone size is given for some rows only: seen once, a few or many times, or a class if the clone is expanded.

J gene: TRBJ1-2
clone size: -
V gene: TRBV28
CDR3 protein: CASSATGNYGYTF

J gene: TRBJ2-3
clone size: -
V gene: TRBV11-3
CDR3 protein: CASRKSGGDTDTQYF

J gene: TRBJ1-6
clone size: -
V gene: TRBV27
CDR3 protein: CASSTRNSPLHF

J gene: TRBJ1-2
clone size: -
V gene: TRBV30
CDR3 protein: CAWSDGNRGSYGYTF

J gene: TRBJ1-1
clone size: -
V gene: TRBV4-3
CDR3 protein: CASSLGGWNTEAFF

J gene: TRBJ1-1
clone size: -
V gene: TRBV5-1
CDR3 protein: CASNTGDNTEAFF

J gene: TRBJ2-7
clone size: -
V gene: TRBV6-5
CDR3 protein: CASSSGTRFEQYF

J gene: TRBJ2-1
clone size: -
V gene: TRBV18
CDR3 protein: CASSPNRQRHSSYNEQFF

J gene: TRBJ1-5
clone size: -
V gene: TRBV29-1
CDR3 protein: CSVREQGVNQPQHF

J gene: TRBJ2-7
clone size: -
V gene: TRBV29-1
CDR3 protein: CSVVQGSYEQYF

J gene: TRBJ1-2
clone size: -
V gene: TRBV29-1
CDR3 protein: CSVGVGRGFYGYTF

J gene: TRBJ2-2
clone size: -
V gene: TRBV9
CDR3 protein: CASSVVAGGMSTGELFF

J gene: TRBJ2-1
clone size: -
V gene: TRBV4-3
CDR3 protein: CASSQATGSYNEQFF

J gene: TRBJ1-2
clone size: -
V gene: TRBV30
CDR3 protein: CAWSLGGADYGYTF

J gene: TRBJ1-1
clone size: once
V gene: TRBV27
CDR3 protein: CASSPGQTNTEAFF

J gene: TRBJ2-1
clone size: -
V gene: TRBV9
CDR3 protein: CASSVGGRARGEQFF

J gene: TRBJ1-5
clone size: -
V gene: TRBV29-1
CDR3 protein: CSVQVDSNQPQHF

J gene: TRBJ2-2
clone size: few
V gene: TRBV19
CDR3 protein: CASSTQGGNTGELFF

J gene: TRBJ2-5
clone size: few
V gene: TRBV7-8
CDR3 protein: CASSLGWRKETQYF

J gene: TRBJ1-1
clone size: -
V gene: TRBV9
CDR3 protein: CASSPNQVGGVAFF

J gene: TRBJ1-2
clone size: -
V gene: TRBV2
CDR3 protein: CASSSGGLGAANYGYTF

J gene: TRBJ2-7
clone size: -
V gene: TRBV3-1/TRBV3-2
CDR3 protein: CASSKELASRSTYEQYF

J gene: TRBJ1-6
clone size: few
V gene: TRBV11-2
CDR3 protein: CASSLRSSYNSPLHF

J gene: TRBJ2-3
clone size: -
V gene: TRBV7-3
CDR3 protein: CASSRGTISTDTQYF

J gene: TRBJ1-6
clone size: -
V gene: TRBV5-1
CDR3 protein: CASSLEGQFNSPLHF

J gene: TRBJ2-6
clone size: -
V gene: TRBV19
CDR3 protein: CASSAGDRAGANVLTF

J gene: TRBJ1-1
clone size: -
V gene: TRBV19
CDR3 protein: CASSIFGGNTEAFF

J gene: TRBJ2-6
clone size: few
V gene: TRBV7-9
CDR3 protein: CASSFEGAGANVLTF

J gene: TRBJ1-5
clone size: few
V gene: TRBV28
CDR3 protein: CAGSGTGGGQPQHF

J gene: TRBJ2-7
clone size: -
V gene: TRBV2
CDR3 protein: CASTRDRDFHEQYF

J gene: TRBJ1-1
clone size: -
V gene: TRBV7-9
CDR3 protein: CASSRDQIAGDTEAFF

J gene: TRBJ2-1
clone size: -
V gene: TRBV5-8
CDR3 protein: CASSGGGGPYNEQFF

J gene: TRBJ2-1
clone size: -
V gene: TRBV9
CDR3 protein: CASSVAGETYNEQFF

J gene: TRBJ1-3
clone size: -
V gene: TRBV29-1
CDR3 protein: CSSLSGAFSGNTIYF

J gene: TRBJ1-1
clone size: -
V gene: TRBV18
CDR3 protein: CASSPGQRQRNTEAFF

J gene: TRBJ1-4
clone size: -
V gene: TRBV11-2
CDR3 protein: CASSSHRVMTNEKLFF

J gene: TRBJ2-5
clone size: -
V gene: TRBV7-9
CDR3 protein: CASSPGLAGDRETQYF